This T cell receptor (beta chain) is drawn from a study of cytomegalovirus exposure and HLA in healthy donors. Study-level points and caveats: Investigators reported around 150 TCR beta chains as tied to cytomegalovirus.

Among the 120 subjects of the validation cohort, separate from the roughly 650-subject first cohort, were the donors. The CDR3 is made up of 14 amino acids. CDR1 and CDR2 (germline): MDHEN, SYDVKM. After removal of 4 bases from V and 6 bases from J, the junction contained 4 bases not matched to a gene. Some clones are missing from TCRdb's copy, which holds only in-frame ones; the method was immunoSEQ multiplex PCR. The sample has around 100,000 clones; about 85% are singletons. Comment on this clone: Its antigen is as yet unknown.

The specimen sequenced was PBMCs. The V call is TRBV28, the J call TRBJ1-5; 9 nucleotides align to TRBD1. The receptor was derived from a man aged 18 to 29 in good health and CMV-seropositive. The CDR3: CASSSQGAIQPQHF. CDR3 in DNA: TGTGCCAGCAGTTCACAGGGGGCGATTCAGCCCCAGCATTTT.